This T cell receptor (beta chain) is from a study of cytomegalovirus exposure and HLA in healthy donors. In the study overall: About 200 million T cells yielded 117 million unique TCR beta sequences in earlier analysis. Genotyping showed around four fifths of roughly 400 donors falling in the Caucasian-associated ancestry cluster. Counted in an early data release were approximately 80 million unique TCRs from HLA-typed donors. Findings of the study overall: Researchers left out some V segments, among them TRBV6-2 and TRBV6-3, as indistinguishable.

With 60 Vbeta and 13 Jbeta primers, the PCR was carried out. TCRdb's copy holds only in-frame clones and misses some; the assay was immunoSEQ multiplex PCR. The sample holds under 150,000 clones, 75% to 85% seen once. CDR3 length: 14 residues. V lost 1 base to trimming and J lost 3 bases, with 9 bases between them. Germline V CDR1 and CDR2: SGHAT, FQNNGV. In regard to this clone: Its antigen is unidentified.

This clonotype was obtained from a girl aged 2 to 9 in good health and CMV-seronegative. Sequenced: PBMCs. V gene TRBV11-2 combines with J gene TRBJ2-5; D is perhaps TRBD1 (5 bases). The CDR3 region is CASSLASTEETQYF. The CDR3 DNA reads TGTGCCAGCAGCTTAGCTTCGACAGAAGAGACCCAGTACTTC.